This T cell receptor beta chain was sequenced in a study of cytomegalovirus exposure and HLA in healthy donors (dated by TCRdb to the late 2010s). About the investigation overall: An earlier analysis of a few hundred of the donors reported 276 Gb of sequence data and 90 million to 120 million unique TCR beta sequences obtained from around 190 million T cells. An early release covering roughly 600 HLA-typed donors comprised approximately 290 gigabases of sequencing data and tens of millions of unique TCR sequences. Among the roughly 400 genotyped donors, about 85% belonged to the genetic ancestry cluster associated with self-reported Caucasian donors. The study aimed to test whether signatures of past pathogen exposure could be identified by cataloging public T cell receptors. The T cell repertoires of under 750 subjects were profiled by immunosequencing and related to cytomegalovirus serostatus. Besides the first cohort of roughly 640 subjects, a separate validation cohort made up of 120 or so different subjects was used. High-throughput TCR immunosequencing, statistical association of individual TCRs with disease status, and machine learning were combined to predict cytomegalovirus infection status. In a later analysis, previously published TCR beta repertoires from several hundred donors were re-analyzed and high-resolution HLA genotyping was added so that TCR occurrence patterns could be studied. Rather than using new phenotypic data, the later analysis identified candidate immune exposures from TCR beta sequences and from how often those sequences occurred across donors. In an earlier analysis of about 590 of the donors, high-throughput TCR beta sequencing was used to judge whether each TCR beta V gene segment behaved as functional or pseudogenic. Donor age, sex, ethnicity and CMV serostatus were compiled alongside the repertoire data. A later genetic analysis used genome-wide SNP genotypes for about 60% of the roughly 700 donors, treating that subset as a discovery cohort. Every repertoire in the discovery cohort had been generated on one and the same sequencing platform. Both class I and class II loci were covered by HLA typing, at four-digit resolution. Typing coverage differed by locus: A, B, C, DRB1 and DQB1 were typed in about 620-630 donors, DQA1 in approximately 520, DPA1 in some 610, and DPB1 in 450 to 480. Five DR-DQ haplotypes were treated as single units for association and clustering because of strong linkage in the cohort. Among 300 to 450 genotyped donors of the cohort, an average of around 240,000 unique TCR beta nucleotide sequences were sequenced per donor, around 20% of them non-productive.

As to this clone: Its cognate antigen has yet to be identified. It has no much larger one-base neighbor in the sample; base qualities were not kept.

Libraries were made using the immunoSEQ multiplex PCR assay. For the multiplex PCR, a mixture combining 60 forward primers for TCR Vbeta segments and 13 reverse primers for TCR Jbeta segments was used. A multiplex PCR assay on genomic DNA amplified the CDR3 region of rearranged TCR beta genes. The Illumina HiSeq System was used to sequence the amplified TCR beta libraries as 87-base-pair reads. The authors' pipeline ran thus. A later analysis tallied around 80 million unique TCR beta chains across the approximately 670 repertoires, and some 10 million of those chains were shared by two or more donors. To remove PCR and sequencing errors, raw reads were error-corrected and collapsed into unique sequences using a nearest-neighbor algorithm that merged closely related sequences. To assign V, D and J gene segments, CDR3 sequences were aligned to IMGT reference sequences. Each retained sequence needed at least a six-nucleotide match to both a V gene segment and a J gene segment. Rearrangements were called productive when the CDR3 lacked stop codons and stayed in frame with V and J; all others were non-productive. CDR3 was defined according to IMGT convention as the region running from the second conserved V-encoded cysteine to the conserved J-encoded phenylalanine. In an earlier analysis of around 540 of the donors, sequences lacking an unambiguous match to a single V gene segment were excluded. An earlier analysis of over 450 of the donors classified V segments as functional when productive rearrangements were above 56.7% and as segregating when the standard deviation between donors was above 5%. To diagnose cytomegalovirus status from the catalog of TCR beta chain sequences, a statistical classification framework was built. In a later analysis, V and J genes were assigned by comparing TCR nucleotide sequences against IMGT/GENE-DB human TR gene sequences. Using the TCRdist pipeline, a later analysis assigned CDR3 sequences along with most-parsimonious VDJ recombination scenarios. In a later analysis, every TCR beta chain was defined by the combination of its CDR3 amino acid sequence and its V-gene family, and reads without a unique V-gene family were dropped. As a way to deal with suspected cross-contamination and a sequencing artifact, a later analysis dropped more than 500 nucleotide sequences that were highly shared and had low generation probability. In a later analysis, a clonal expansion index was calculated for each public chain from normalized within-repertoire ranks of inferred template counts. Generation probabilities in a later analysis came from a VDJ recombination model fitted to out-of-frame rearrangements, and those results were checked against IGoR. A later analysis scored TCR-TCR, TCR-HLA and TCR-CMV co-occurrence with hypergeometric tests, applying a repertoire-size bias correction to TCR pairs. A later analysis estimated false discovery rates by permuting HLA or CMV assignments 20 times. In a later analysis, co-occurring TCRs were grouped using DBSCAN, and TCRdist sequence similarity was added for clustering within HLA-allele-positive subsets. For co-occurrence clustering, repertoires with fewer than 30,000 or more than 120,000 public chains were excluded, along with a handful of repertoires with anomalous nucleotide sharing. TCRdb holds this immuneACCESS table with in-frame rearrangements only. Some clones are missing; in checked studies, unresolved V genes explain under half, and the rest has no known cause. The V and J calls and clone size are taken from that table; D and trimming were inferred from the DNA. The sample profile shows over 150,000 clones; around 77% of them were found once. About 1.3% of the sample is taken by the ten largest.

CDR1 and CDR2 are drawn from the germline V gene (reference sequence): MNHEY, SMNVEV. The CDR3 runs 14 amino acids, cysteine and phenylalanine included. The read is trimmed to its CDR3 DNA, 42 bases read in frame from base 1. The junction shows trimming of 5 bases on V and 0 bases on J, plus 10 bases between the germline ends. The cohort comprised around 690 healthy bone marrow donors. Cohort members were all nominally healthy when sampled, although unrecorded immune exposures were likely present. The donor tested CMV seronegative and was one of the 352 seronegative cohort members. Each donor provided a peripheral blood sample, and peripheral blood mononuclear cells were used for TCR beta sequencing. Genomic DNA was extracted from the blood cell samples with the Qiagen DNeasy Blood Extraction Kit. On the study overall, not on this receptor specifically: In a later analysis, the rate of TCR association differed among HLA loci, with DRB1 alleles having the most associated TCRs and HLA-C alleles having the fewest. Several of the top co-occurrence clusters appeared to be linked to parvovirus B19, influenza, CMV and Epstein-Barr virus, according to a later analysis. According to the authors, the approach could potentially be generalized to other disease states and immunological phenotypes. In a later analysis, about 16,000 TCR beta sequences were associated with specific HLA alleles at a false discovery rate of 0.05. A later analysis found that most CMV-associated TCR beta chains appeared HLA-restricted, with HLA associations seemingly driven largely by CMV exposure. Correlated functional status among segregating V segments might reflect linkage disequilibrium, but an unknown experimental factor could not be ruled out. V-gene and J-gene trimming of TCR beta chains was associated with a missense DCLRE1C variant in a later genetic analysis, and the association was replicated in an independent cohort. Strong co-occurrence of HLA alleles, especially DR and DQ, made assigning TCR associations to individual alleles difficult. The sequencing pipeline was judged likely to have produced a cluster of highly shared sequence variants as a technical artifact. HLA typing was unavailable for some donors at each locus, so association tests used only the typed subset. Broadly in line with IMGT annotations, most TCR beta V segments showed up in productive rearrangements about 87% or about 30% of the time in an earlier analysis of 450 to 600 of the donors. According to a later genetic analysis, donors in an Asian-associated ancestry cluster had fewer N-insertions in productive TCRs than the approximately 700-donor mean. Across donors, most TCR sequences were observed very rarely, whereas some public TCRs were present in many individuals. In the study, about 150 TCR beta chains were listed as associated with cytomegalovirus. Presence/absence analyses assumed roughly uniform sequencing depth across donors, an assumption that may not hold. Three of the identified cytomegalovirus-associated TCR beta chains were confirmed in vitro to be specific for cytomegalovirus antigens. CMV serostatus was the only immune exposure information available for the cohort. The cohort was sequenced for TCR beta chains only, and without alpha or paired-chain data the features that could be detected were limited. Compared with equally common non-associated chains, HLA-associated TCR beta chains in a later analysis were more clonally expanded and had lower generation probabilities. Because counts were too low, roughly 17 rarely observed V segments, including chromosome 9 orphons, were left out of the earlier analysis of several hundred of the donors. The classifier was reported to diagnose cytomegalovirus status with high specificity and sensitivity in both the original cohort and the validation cohort. Because the 87-base-pair reads could not distinguish some IMGT-functional V segments, including TRBV6-2 and TRBV6-3, those segments were excluded. A further reported finding was that TCR beta sequences accurately predicted the HLA-A and HLA-B alleles for most subjects in the first cohort.

The sequenced sample was PBMCs. The chain couples TRBV27 to TRBJ1-1; the D region possibly corresponds to TRBD1 (6 bases align). The receptor was derived from a man aged 55 to 70 in good health and CMV-seronegative. The CDR3 reads as follows: CASSDDRMNTEAFF. The bases read TGTGCCAGCAGTGACGACAGGATGAACACTGAAGCTTTCTTT.